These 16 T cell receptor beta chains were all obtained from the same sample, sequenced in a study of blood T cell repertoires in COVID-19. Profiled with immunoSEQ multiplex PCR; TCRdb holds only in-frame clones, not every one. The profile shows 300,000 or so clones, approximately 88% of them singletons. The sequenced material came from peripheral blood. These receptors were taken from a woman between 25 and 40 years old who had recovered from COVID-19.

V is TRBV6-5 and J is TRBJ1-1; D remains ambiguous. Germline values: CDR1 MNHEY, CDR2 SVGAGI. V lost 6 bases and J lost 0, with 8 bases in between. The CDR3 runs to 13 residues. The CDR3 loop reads CASRREMNTEAFF. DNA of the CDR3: TGTGCCAGCAGGAGGGAGATGAACACTGAAGCTTTCTTT.

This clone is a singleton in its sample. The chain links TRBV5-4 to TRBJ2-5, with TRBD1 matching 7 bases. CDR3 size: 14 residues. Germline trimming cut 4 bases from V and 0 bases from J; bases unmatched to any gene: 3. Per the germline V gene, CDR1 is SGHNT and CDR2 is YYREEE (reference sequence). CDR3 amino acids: CASSRGTDQETQYF. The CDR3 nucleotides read TGTGCCAGCAGCCGTGGGACAGACCAAGAGACCCAGTACTTC.

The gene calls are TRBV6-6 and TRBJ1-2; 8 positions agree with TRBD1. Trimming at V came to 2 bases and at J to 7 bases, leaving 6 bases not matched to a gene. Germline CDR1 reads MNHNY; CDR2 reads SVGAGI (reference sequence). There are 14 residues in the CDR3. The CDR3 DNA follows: TGTGCCAGCAGTTACGGGCAGGGGGCGCCTGGCTACACCTTC. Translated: CASSYGQGAPGYTF.

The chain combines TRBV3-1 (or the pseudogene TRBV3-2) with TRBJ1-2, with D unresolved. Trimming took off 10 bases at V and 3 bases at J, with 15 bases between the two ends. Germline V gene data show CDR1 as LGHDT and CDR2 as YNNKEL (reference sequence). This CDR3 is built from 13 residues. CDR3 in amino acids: CATWSRADYGYTF. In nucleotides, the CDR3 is TGTGCCACCTGGTCGAGAGCGGACTATGGCTACACCTTC.

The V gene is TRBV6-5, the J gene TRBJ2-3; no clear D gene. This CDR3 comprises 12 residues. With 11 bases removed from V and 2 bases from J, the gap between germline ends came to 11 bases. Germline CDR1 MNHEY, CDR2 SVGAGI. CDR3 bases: TGTGCCGGCCAGGATCCCACAGATACGCAGTATTTT. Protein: CAGQDPTDTQYF.

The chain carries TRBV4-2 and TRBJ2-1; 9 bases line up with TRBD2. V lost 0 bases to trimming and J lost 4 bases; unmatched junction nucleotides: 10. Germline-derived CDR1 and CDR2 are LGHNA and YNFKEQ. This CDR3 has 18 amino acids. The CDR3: CASSQDTTRGGGYNEQFF. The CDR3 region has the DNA TGTGCCAGCAGCCAAGATACAACGCGGGGGGGAGGATACAATGAGCAGTTCTTC.

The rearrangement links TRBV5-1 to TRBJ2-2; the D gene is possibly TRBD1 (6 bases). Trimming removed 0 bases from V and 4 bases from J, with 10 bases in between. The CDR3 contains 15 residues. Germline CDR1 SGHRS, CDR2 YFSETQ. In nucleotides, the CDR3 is TGCGCCAGCAGCTTGGCAGGGGACCTCACCGGGGAGCTGTTTTTT. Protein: CASSLAGDLTGELFF.

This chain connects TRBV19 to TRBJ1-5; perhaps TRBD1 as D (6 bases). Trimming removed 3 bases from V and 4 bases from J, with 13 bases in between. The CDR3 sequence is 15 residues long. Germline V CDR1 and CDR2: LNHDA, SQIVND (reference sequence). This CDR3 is CASSIGTRRNQPQHF. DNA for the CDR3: TGTGCCAGTAGTATCGGGACAAGACGGAATCAGCCCCAGCATTTT.

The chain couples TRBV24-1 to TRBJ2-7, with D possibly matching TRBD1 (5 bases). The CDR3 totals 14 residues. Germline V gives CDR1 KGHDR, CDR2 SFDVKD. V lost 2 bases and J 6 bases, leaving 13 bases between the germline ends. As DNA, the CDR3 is TGTGCCACCAGTGATTCCCGACAGCCGGGCGAGCAGTACTTC. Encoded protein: CATSDSRQPGEQYF.

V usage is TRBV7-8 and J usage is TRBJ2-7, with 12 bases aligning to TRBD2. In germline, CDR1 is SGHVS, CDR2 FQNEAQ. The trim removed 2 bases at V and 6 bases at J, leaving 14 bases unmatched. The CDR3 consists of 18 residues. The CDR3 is CASSLQGLAGGPVREQYF. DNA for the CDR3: TGTGCCAGCAGCTTACAGGGGCTAGCGGGGGGGCCCGTCCGCGAGCAGTACTTC.

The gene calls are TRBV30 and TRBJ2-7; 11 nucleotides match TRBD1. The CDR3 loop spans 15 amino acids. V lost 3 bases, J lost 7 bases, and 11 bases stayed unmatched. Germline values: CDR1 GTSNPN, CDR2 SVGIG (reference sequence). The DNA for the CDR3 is TGTGCCTGGAGGGCAAAAGGACAGGGGGCGCGGGAGCAGTACTTC. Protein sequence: CAWRAKGQGAREQYF.

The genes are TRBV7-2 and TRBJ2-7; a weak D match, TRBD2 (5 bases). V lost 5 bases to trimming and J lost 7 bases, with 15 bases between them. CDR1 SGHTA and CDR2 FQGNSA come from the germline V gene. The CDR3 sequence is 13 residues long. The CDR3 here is CASSPAGRGEQYF. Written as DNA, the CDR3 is TGTGCCAGCAGCCCAGCAGGAAGAGGGGAGCAGTACTTC. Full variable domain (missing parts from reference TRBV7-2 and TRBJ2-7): GAGVSQSPSNKVTEKGKDVELRCDPISGHTALYWYRQSLGQGLEFLIYFQGNSAPDKSGLPSDRFSAERTGGSVSTLTIQRTQQEDSAVYLCASSPAGRGEQYFGPGTRLTVT.

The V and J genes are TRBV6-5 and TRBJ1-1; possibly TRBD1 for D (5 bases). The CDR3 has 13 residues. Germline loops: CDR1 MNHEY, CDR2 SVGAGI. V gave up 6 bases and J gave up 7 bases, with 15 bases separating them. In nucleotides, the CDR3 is TGTGCCAGCAGGACCAGGGAAGCGGGTGAAGCTTTCTTT. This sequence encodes CASRTREAGEAFF.

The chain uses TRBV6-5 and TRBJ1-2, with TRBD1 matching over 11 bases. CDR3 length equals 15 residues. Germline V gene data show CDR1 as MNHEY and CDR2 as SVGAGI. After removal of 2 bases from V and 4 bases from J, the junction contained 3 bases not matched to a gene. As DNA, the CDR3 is TGTGCCAGCAGTTACCGGACAGGGGGCAGCTATGGCTACACCTTC. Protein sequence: CASSYRTGGSYGYTF.

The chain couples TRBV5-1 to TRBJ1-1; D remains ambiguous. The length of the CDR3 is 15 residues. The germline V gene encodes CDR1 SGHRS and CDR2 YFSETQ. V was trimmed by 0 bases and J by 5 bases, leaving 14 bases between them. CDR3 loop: CASSLVPGMGTEAFF. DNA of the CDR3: TGCGCCAGCAGCTTGGTTCCGGGAATGGGAACTGAAGCTTTCTTT.

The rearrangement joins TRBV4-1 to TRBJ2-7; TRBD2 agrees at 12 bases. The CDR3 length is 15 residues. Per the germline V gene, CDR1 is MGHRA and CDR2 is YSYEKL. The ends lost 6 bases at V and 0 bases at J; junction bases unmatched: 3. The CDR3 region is CASSVTSGGSYEQYF. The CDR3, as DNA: TGCGCCAGCAGTGTGACTAGCGGGGGCTCCTACGAGCAGTACTTC.